This T cell receptor beta chain was sequenced for a study of control samples from healthy donors and cancer patients. This table comes from immunoSEQ multiplex PCR, and its TCRdb copy is limited to in-frame clones, with some not included. The sample contains more than 150,000 clones, 80% to 95% of which appear only once. A single count supports this clone. This CDR3 has 16 residues. Between the trimmed V and J ends, which lost 1 base and 0 bases, there was a span of 13 bases. Looked up from germline, CDR1 is SGHRS and CDR2 is YFSETQ. The specimen was blood. This receptor was obtained from a woman aged 25 to 39 in good health. The gene calls are TRBV5-1 and TRBJ1-1; D perhaps matches TRBD1 (5 bases). The chain's CDR3 is CASSLLPQVMNTEAFF. The CDR3 DNA is TGCGCCAGCAGCTTGCTTCCACAGGTCATGAACACTGAAGCTTTCTTT.